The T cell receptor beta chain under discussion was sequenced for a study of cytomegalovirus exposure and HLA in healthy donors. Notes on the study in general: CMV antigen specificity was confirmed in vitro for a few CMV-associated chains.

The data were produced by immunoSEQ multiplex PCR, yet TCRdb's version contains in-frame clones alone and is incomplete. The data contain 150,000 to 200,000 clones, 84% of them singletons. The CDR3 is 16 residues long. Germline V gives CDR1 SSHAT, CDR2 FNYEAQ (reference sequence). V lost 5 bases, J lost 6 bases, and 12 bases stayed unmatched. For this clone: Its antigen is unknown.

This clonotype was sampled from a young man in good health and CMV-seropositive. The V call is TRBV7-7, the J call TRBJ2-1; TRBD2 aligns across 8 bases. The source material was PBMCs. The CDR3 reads CASSHLPGRGVNEQFF. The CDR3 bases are TGTGCCAGCAGCCATCTTCCGGGGCGGGGGGTCAATGAGCAGTTCTTC.